The rows below give T cell receptor beta chains drawn from one sample of a study of blood T cell repertoires in COVID-19. Measured with immunoSEQ multiplex PCR; TCRdb has only the in-frame clones, and not every one. The sample lists 200,000 or so clones, roughly 83% occurring once. Sequencing input: PBMCs or T cells enriched from blood (not recorded which). These receptors originate from a woman between 40 and 50 years old with acute COVID-19. Both conserved end residues are trimmed from each CDR3.

>TRBV5-1|11|TRBJ1-2
ASSHGRGEGYT
>TRBV5-1|15|TRBJ1-3
ASSLGATGNSGNTIY
>TRBV28|10|TRBJ1-1
ASSFQGSEAF
>TRBV7-2|11|TRBJ2-3
ASSYYSVDTQY
>TRBV7-9|9|TRBJ2-1
ASSPEGEQF
>TRBV7-9|14|TRBJ2-1
ASSLVERGSYNEQF
>TRBV27|13|TRBJ1-6
ASSLPSSYNSPLH
>TRBV6-1|8|TRBJ1-1
ASSEERAF
>TRBV5-3|12|TRBJ2-3
ARSAASIPDTQY
>TRBV5-4|14|TRBJ2-2
ASSLARGRGPGELF
>TRBV10-1|11|TRBJ2-1
ASSGAPHNEQF
>TRBV12-5|13|TRBJ1-2
ASVVPWGGVVGYT
>TRBV21-1|13|TRBJ1-1
ASSVPGQGNTEAF
>TRBV27|11|TRBJ1-1
ASSQGPNTEAF
>TRBV15|13|TRBJ1-5
ATSRDQLSNQPQH
>TRBV1|16|TRBJ1-3
TSSQVFLIQGKRNTIY
>TRBV11-2|13|TRBJ1-1
ASSLVGQMNTEAF
>TRBV7-2|13|TRBJ1-2
ASSLGAGRGYGYT
>TRBV7-9|12|TRBJ1-3
ASSLQGTGNTIY
>TRBV7-8|12|TRBJ1-1
ASSFYRGGTEAF
>TRBV28|11|TRBJ1-4
ASRGSTNEKLF
>TRBV6-2/TRBV6-3|14|TRBJ2-2
ASSYYGRGPVGELF
>TRBV7-2|15|TRBJ2-1
ASSSRLAGLSYNEQF
>TRBV2|11|TRBJ2-7
ASIADSSYEQY
>TRBV5-5|15|TRBJ1-5
ASSLVVHDQGEKPQH
>TRBV30|16|TRBJ2-3
AWSDRTSGKGWTDTQY
>TRBV28|14|TRBJ1-2
ASSLVYSPINYGYT
>TRBV30|12|TRBJ2-7
AWSLSDLIRGQY
>TRBV10-3|12|TRBJ2-7
AIRDARAGYEQY
>TRBV12-3/TRBV12-4|11|TRBJ2-5
ASSSSSGVTQY
>TRBV21-1|14|TRBJ2-3
ASSKGGFAGACTQY
>TRBV24-1|11|TRBJ2-3
ATSGPYTDTQY
>TRBV5-5|13|TRBJ1-5
ASSFGDSSNQPQH
>TRBV7-9|13|TRBJ2-1
ASSSRLDPMGEQF
>TRBV9|10|TRBJ2-1
ASSANEDEQF
>TRBV30|12|TRBJ1-2
AWSRLHASDGYT
>TRBV29-1|14|TRBJ2-1
SVPGLAGGREIEQF
>TRBV3-1/TRBV3-2|11|TRBJ1-2
ASSQDGPDGYT
>TRBV5-1|14|TRBJ1-1
ASSPNRADMNTEAF